One T cell receptor (beta chain) is described in this entry. The CDR3 contains 13 residues. With 3 bases removed from V and 6 bases from J, the gap between germline ends came to 11 bases. The germline gives CDR1 SGHTA, CDR2 FQGTGA. This entry belongs to a study of blood T cell repertoires in COVID-19. Looking at the study overall: The United States, Italy and Spain were the sources of the acute and convalescent COVID-19 samples. PBMCs, B-cell-depleted T cells, or T cells were the source of the cDNA or gDNA that made up the material.

The protocol was immunoSEQ multiplex PCR, while the TCRdb copy is restricted to in-frame clones and leaves out a portion. The sample includes tens of thousands of clones, roughly 80% of them seen just once. The origin of this receptor is a man older than 75 with active or convalescent COVID-19. The chain combines TRBV7-3 with TRBJ1-2, with D unclear. Material for sequencing was peripheral blood. The CDR3 DNA reads TGTGCCAGCAGCTTTTCAGGATATGATGGCTACACCTTC. Amino acids: CASSFSGYDGYTF.